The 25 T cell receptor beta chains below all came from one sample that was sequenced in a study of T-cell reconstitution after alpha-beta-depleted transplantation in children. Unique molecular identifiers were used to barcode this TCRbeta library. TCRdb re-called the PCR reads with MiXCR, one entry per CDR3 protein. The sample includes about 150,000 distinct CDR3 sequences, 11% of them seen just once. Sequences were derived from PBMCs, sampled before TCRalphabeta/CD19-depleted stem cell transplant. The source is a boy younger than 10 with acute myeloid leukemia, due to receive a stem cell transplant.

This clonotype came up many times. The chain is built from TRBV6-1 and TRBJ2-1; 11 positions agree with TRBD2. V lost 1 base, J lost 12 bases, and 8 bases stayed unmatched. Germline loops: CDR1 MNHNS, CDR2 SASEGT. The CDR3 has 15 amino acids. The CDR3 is CASSEGVSGGARQFF. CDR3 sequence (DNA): TGTGCCAGCAGTGAAGGGGTTAGCGGGGGGGCCCGGCAGTTCTTC.

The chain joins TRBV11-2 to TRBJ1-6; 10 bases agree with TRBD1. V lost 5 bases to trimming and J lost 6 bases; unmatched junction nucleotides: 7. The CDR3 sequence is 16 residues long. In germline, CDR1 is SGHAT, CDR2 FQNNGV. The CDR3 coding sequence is TGTGCCAGCAGCGCCTACCGGGACAGGGGTAATTCACCCCTCCACTTT. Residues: CASSAYRDRGNSPLHF.

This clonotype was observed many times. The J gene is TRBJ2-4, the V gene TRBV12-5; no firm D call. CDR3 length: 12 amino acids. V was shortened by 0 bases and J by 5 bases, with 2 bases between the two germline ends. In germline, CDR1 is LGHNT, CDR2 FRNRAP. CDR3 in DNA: TGTGCTAGTGGTTTGGTCGAAAACATTCAGTACTTC. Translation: CASGLVENIQYF. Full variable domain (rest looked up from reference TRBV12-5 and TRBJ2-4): DARVTQTPRHKVTEMGQEVTMRCQPILGHNTVFWYRQTMMQGLELLAYFRNRAPLDDSGMPKDRFSAEMPDATLATLKIQPSEPRDSAVYFCASGLVENIQYFGAGTRLSVL.

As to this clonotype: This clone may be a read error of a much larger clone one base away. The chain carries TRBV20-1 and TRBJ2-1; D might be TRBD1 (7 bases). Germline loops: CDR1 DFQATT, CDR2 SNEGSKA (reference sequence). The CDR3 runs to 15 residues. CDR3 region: CCATGTAGTHNEQFF. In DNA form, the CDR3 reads TGCTGTGCTACCGGGACAGCGGGTACCCACAATGAGCAGTTCTTC.

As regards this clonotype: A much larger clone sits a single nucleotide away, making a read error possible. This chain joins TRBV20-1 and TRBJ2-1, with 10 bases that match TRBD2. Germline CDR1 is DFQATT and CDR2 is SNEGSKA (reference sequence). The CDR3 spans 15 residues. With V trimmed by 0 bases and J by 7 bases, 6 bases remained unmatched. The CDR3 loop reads CSARDPSGSSNEQFF. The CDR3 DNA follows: TGCAGTGCTAGAGACCCTAGCGGGAGTTCGAATGAGCAGTTCTTC.

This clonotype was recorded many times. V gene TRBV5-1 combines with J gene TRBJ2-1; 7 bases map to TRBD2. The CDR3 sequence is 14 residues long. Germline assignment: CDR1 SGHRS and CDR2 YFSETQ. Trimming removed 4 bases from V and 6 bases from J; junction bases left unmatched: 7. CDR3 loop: CASSGEGSVNEQFF. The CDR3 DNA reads TGCGCCAGCAGCGGGGAGGGCTCCGTCAATGAGCAGTTCTTC.

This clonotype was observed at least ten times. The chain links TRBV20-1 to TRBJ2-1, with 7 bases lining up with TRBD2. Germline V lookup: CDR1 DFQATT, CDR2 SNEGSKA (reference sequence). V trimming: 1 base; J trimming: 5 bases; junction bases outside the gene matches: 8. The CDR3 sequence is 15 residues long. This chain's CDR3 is CSARAARELHNEQFF. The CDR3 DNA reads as TGCAGTGCTAGAGCTGCGCGGGAGCTTCACAATGAGCAGTTCTTC.

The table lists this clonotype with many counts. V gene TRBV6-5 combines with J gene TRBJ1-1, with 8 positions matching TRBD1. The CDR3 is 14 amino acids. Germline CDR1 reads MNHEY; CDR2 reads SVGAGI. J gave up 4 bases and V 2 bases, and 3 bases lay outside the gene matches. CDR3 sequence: CASSYDRGTTEAFF. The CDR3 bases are TGTGCCAGCAGTTACGACAGGGGCACCACTGAAGCTTTCTTT.

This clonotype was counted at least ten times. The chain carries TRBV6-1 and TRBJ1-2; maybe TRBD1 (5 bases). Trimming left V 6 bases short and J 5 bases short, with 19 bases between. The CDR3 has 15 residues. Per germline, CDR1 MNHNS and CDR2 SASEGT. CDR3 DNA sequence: TGTGCCAGCAGCCCTACCTTGAGACAGTCGTATGGCTACACCTTC. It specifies CASSPTLRQSYGYTF.

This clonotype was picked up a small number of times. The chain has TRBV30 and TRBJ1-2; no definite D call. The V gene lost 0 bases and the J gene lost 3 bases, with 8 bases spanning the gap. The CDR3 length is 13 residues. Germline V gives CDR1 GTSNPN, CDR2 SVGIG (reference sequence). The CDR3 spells CAWSVEGYYGYTF. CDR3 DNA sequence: TGTGCCTGGAGTGTAGAGGGATACTATGGCTACACCTTC.

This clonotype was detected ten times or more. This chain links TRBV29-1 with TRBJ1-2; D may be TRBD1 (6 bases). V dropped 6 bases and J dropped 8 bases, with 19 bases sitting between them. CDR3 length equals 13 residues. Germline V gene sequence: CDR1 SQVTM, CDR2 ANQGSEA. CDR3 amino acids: CSVARRQVEGYTF. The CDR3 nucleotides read TGCAGCGTAGCGCGACGACAGGTCGAGGGCTACACCTTC.

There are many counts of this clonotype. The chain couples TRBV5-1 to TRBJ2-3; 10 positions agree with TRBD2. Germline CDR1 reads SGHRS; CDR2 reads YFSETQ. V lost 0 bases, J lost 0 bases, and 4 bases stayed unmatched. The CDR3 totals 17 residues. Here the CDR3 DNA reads TGCGCCAGCAGCTTGGAGGGACTAGCGTTTAGCACAGATACGCAGTATTTT. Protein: CASSLEGLAFSTDTQYF.

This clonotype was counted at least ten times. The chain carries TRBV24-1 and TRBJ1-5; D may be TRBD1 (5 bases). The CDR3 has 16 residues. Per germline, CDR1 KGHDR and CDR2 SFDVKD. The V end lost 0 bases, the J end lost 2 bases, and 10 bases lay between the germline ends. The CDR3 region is CATSDLHRDRNQPQHF. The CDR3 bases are TGTGCCACCAGTGATTTGCACCGGGACCGCAATCAGCCCCAGCATTTT.

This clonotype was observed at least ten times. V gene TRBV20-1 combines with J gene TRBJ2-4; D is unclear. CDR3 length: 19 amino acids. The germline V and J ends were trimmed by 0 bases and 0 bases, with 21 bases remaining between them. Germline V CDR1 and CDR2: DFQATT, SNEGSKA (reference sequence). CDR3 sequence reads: CSARDDVLGKALAKNIQYF. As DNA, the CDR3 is TGCAGTGCTAGAGATGACGTTTTGGGGAAAGCCCTAGCCAAAAACATTCAGTACTTC.

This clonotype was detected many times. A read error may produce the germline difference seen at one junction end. In DNA form, the CDR3 reads TGTGCCAGCAGTTTGGGGGAAGATACGCAGTATTTT. Protein sequence: CASSLGEDTQYF. This chain links TRBV5-1 with TRBJ2-3, with D perhaps matching TRBD1 or TRBD2 (5 bases each). CDR3 size: 12 residues. Germline V lookup: CDR1 SGHRS, CDR2 YFSETQ.

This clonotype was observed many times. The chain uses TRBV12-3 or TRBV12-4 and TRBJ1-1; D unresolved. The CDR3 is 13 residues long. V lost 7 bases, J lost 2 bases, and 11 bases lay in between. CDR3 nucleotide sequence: TGTGCCAGCATCAATCACGGTAACACTGAAGCTTTCTTT. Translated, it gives CASINHGNTEAFF.

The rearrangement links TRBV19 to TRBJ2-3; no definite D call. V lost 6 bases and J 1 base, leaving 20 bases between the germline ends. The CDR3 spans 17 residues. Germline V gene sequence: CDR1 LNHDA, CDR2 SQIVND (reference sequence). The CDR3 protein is CASRPRVSPWGTDTQYF. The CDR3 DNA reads TGTGCCAGTAGACCTCGGGTCTCACCCTGGGGCACAGATACGCAGTATTTT.

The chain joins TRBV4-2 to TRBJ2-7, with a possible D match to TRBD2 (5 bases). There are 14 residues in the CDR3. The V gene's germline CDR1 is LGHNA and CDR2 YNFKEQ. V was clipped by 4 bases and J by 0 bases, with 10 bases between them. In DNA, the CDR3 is TGTGCCAGCAGCCCAGGACTGCCCTCCTACGAGCAGTACTTC. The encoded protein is CASSPGLPSYEQYF.

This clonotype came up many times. The CDR3 DNA reads TGTGCCAGCAGCTTAGGAAGGGCAGCGACTGAAGCTTTCTTT. Protein sequence: CASSLGRAATEAFF. The chain joins TRBV7-9 to TRBJ1-1, with unresolved D. With 1 base removed from V and 5 bases from J, the gap between germline ends came to 11 bases. The germline V gene has CDR1 SEHNR and CDR2 FQNEAQ (reference sequence). This CDR3 is built from 14 residues. Together with reference TRBV7-9 and TRBJ1-1, the CDR3 gives the full variable domain: DTGVSQNPRHKITKRGQNVTFRCDPISEHNRLYWYRQTLGQGPEFLTYFQNEAQLEKSRLLSDRFSAERPKGSFSTLEIQRTEQGDSAMYLCASSLGRAATEAFFGQGTRLTVV.

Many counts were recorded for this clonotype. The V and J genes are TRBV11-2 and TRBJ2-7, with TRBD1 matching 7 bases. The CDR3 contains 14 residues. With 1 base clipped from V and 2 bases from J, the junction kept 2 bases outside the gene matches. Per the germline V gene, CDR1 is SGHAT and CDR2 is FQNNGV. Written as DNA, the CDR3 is TGTGCCAGCAGCTTAGGAGGGACAGCCTACGAGCAGTACGTC. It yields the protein CASSLGGTAYEQYV.

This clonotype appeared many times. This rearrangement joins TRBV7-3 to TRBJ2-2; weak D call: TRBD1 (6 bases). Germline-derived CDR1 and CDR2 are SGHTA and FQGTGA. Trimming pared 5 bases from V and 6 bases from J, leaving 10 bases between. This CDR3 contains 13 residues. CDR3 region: CASSPQGSGELFF. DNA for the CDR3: TGTGCCAGCAGCCCACAGGGTTCCGGGGAGCTGTTTTTT.

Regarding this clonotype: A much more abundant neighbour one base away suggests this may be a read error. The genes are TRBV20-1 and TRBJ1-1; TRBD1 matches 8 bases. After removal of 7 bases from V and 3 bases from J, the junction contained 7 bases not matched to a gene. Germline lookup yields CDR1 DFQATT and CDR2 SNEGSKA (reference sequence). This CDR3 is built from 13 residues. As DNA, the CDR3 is TGCAGTGACAAGGACAGGGCCTACACTGAAGCTTTCTTT. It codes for CSDKDRAYTEAFF.

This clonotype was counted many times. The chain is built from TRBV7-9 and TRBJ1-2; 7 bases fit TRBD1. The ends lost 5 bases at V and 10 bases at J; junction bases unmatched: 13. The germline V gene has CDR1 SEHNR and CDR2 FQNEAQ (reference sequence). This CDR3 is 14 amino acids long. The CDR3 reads CASSTDRALVDYTF. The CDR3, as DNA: TGTGCCAGCAGCACTGACAGGGCCTTAGTCGACTACACCTTC.

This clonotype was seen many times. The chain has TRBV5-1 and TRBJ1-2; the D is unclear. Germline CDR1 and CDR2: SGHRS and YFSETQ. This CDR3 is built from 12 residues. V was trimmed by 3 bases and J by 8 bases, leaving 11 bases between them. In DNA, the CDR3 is TGCGCCAGCAGCTACTCTCAGGCCGGCTACACCTTC. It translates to CASSYSQAGYTF.

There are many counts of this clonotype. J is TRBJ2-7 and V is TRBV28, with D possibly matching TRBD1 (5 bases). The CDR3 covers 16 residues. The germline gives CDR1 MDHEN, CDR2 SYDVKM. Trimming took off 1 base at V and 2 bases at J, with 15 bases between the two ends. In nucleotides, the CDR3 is TGTGCCAGCAGTTTATATGCCGAGACAGTTGCCTACGAGCAGTACTTC. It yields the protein CASSLYAETVAYEQYF.